Presented here are 5 T cell receptor beta chains from one specimen sequenced in a study of regulatory T cells in long-lasting Graves disease. Sample time point: newly diagnosed GD, antithyroid drugs for less than 3 months. After RNA was extracted from PBMCs, the TCR library was made from it. Arm-PCR of CDR3 regions and iRepertoire HTBI primers were used to build TCR beta libraries. TCRdb used MiXCR to reprocess the multiplex PCR reads, holding one entry per CDR3 protein. This table holds about 430,000 distinct CDR3 sequences, 15% found once. The data were also submitted as part of a second study, on T cells in Graves' hyperthyroidism and ophthalmopathy.

The specimen comprised peripheral blood mononuclear cells (PBMCs), sampled at new diagnosis, from a patient treated with antithyroid drugs. The source is a woman aged 35 to 49 with Graves disease.

The gene calls are TRBV12-5 and TRBJ2-7; 12 bases line up with TRBD2. This CDR3 region has 14 residues. With 10 bases clipped from V and 6 bases from J, the junction kept 10 bases outside the gene matches. CDR1 is LGHNT and CDR2 is FRNRAP in the germline V gene. CDR3 DNA sequence: TGTGCTACCATCCAAACTAGCGGGAGGAGCGAGCAGTACTTC. It is translated as CATIQTSGRSEQYF.

This rearrangement joins TRBV11-2 to TRBJ2-7; D may be TRBD1 (5 bases). V lost 5 bases, J lost 5 bases, and 10 bases lay in between. The CDR3 totals 12 residues. Looked up from germline, CDR1 is SGHAT and CDR2 is FQNNGV. The CDR3 spells CASSRTRDEQYF. The CDR3 region has the DNA TGTGCCAGCAGCCGGACAAGAGACGAGCAGTACTTC.

This sequence joins TRBV27 and TRBJ2-1; 10 nucleotides line up with TRBD2. J lost 2 bases, V lost 7 bases, and 2 bases had no gene match. Germline CDR1 and CDR2: MNHEY and SMNVEV (reference sequence). CDR3 length: 14 amino acids. As DNA, the CDR3 is TGTGCCAGCACCACTAGCGGGACCTACAATGAGCAGTTCTTC. It yields the protein CASTTSGTYNEQFF.

This chain links TRBV20-1 with TRBJ2-2, with D unclear. Trimming took 3 bases from V and 6 from J, leaving 8 bases between them. Germline V CDR1 and CDR2: DFQATT, SNEGSKA (reference sequence). The CDR3 runs 12 residues. In DNA form, the CDR3 reads TGCAGTGCTAGTGGTTGGTCCGGGGAGCTGTTTTTT. It specifies CSASGWSGELFF.

The chain is built from TRBV27 and TRBJ2-1; 7 bases agree with TRBD1. V shed 5 bases, J shed 6 bases, and the junction held 4 bases outside the gene matches. CDR3 size: 13 residues. CDR1 is MNHEY, CDR2 SMNVEV, per germline (reference sequence). The CDR3 spells CASSPRQGNEQFF. CDR3 in DNA: TGTGCCAGCAGTCCCCGACAGGGCAATGAGCAGTTCTTC.